A selection of T cell receptor beta chains follows, all from one sample in a study of T cell responses to AZD1222 COVID-19 vaccine. Clones were read by immunoSEQ multiplex PCR, and TCRdb kept only the in-frame ones, dropping some. The sample yields about 140,000 clones, roughly 89% seen once. Material: peripheral blood, obtained 28 days after the second dose of the MenACWY control vaccine. All receptors derive from an adult who received the MenACWY meningococcal vaccine as a control. Each CDR3 is given with its conserved first and last residue. The order of the fields is clone size, D gene, V gene, J gene, CDR3 DNA, CDR3 protein. A D gene is named only where the DNA matches it firmly. Clone size is not always given. Where it is, it says once, few, many or a class for expanded clones.

>once|TRBD1|TRBV10-3|TRBJ2-2
TGTGCCAGTGGACAGGGGGTAATCACCGGGGAGCTGTTTTTT
CASGQGVITGELFF
>.|.|TRBV25-1|TRBJ2-3
TGTGCCAGCAGTGACCGGATAGGTACGCAGTATTTT
CASSDRIGTQYF
>.|.|TRBV7-3|TRBJ2-3
TGTGCCAGCAGCTTTGGGAGCACAGATACGCAGTATTTT
CASSFGSTDTQYF
>.|.|TRBV7-6|TRBJ2-3
TGTGCCAGCAGCATCCCTTTAGGCCCCAGCACAGATACGCAGTATTTT
CASSIPLGPSTDTQYF
>.|.|TRBV7-3|TRBJ2-3
TGTGCCAGCAACGACCCTAGCACAGATACGCAGTATTTT
CASNDPSTDTQYF
>.|.|TRBV19|TRBJ2-1
TGTGCCAGTAGTAACACAAGGGGTAACAATGAGCAGTTCTTC
CASSNTRGNNEQFF
>.|.|TRBV7-9|TRBJ2-7
TGTGCCAGCAGCTCACAGGGCAACGAGCAGTACTTC
CASSSQGNEQYF
>.|.|TRBV27|TRBJ1-2
TGTGCCAGCAGTCCGATACAGAGACCGATTGAATACACCTTC
CASSPIQRPIEYTF
>.|.|TRBV19|TRBJ2-3
TGTGCCAGTAGCCCGGGGTGGGGGGGCCTCACAGATACGCAGTATTTT
CASSPGWGGLTDTQYF
>.|.|TRBV28|TRBJ1-5
TGTGCCAGCAGTTACGGCAATCAGCCCCAGCATTTT
CASSYGNQPQHF
>.|TRBD2|TRBV7-2|TRBJ2-7
TGTGCCAGCAGCTTAGTTCTCGGGGGGGCCGACGAGCAGTACTTC
CASSLVLGGADEQYF
>.|.|TRBV27|TRBJ1-6
TGTGCCAGCAGTTTGGGGCCTAATTCACCCCTCCACTTT
CASSLGPNSPLHF
>.|.|TRBV5-1|TRBJ2-2
TGCGCCAGCAGCTGGACCTTCGCGAACACCGGGGAGCTGTTTTTT
CASSWTFANTGELFF
>.|TRBD2|TRBV9|TRBJ2-5
TGTGCCAGCAGCCCAGGGACTATCCAAGAGACCCAGTACTTC
CASSPGTIQETQYF
>.|TRBD1|TRBV9|TRBJ1-5
TGTGCCAGCAGCGTAGCGGGACAGCCCAATCAGCCCCAGCATTTT
CASSVAGQPNQPQHF
>.|.|TRBV18|TRBJ2-1
TGTGCCAGCTCGTCCGGGGGACCCTCCTACAATGAGCAGTTCTTC
CASSSGGPSYNEQFF
>.|.|TRBV7-2|TRBJ2-7
TGTGCCAGCAGCTTAGACAGGGAGGGCTACGAGCAGTACTTC
CASSLDREGYEQYF
>many|.|TRBV19|TRBJ1-2
TGTGCCAGTGGTTGGGAGAACTATGGCTACACCTTC
CASGWENYGYTF
>.|TRBD2|TRBV7-3|TRBJ2-2
TGTGCCAGCAGCTTAATGGGGACTAGCGGGAGAGTCACCGGGGAGCTGTTTTTT
CASSLMGTSGRVTGELFF
>.|.|TRBV11-2|TRBJ1-1
TGTGCCAGCAGCTTGACAGATTACATGAACACTGAAGCTTTCTTT
CASSLTDYMNTEAFF
>.|.|TRBV9|TRBJ2-1
TGTGCCAGCAGCGCTGGATCAGGGAGACATGAGCAGTTCTTC
CASSAGSGRHEQFF
>.|TRBD1|TRBV7-2|TRBJ2-5
TGTGCCAGCAACCTCGACAGGGGGTGGGAGACCCAGTACTTC
CASNLDRGWETQYF
>.|.|TRBV14|TRBJ1-1
TGTGCCAGCAGCCAAAGAACAGGGATGAACACTGAAGCTTTCTTT
CASSQRTGMNTEAFF
>.|.|TRBV3-1/TRBV3-2|TRBJ2-7
TGTGCCAGCAGCAGCCGGGGGTACGAGCAGTACTTC
CASSSRGYEQYF
>once|TRBD2|TRBV9|TRBJ2-7
TGTGCCAGCAGCGAGCGGGACTACCTTTCCTACGAGCAGTACTTC
CASSERDYLSYEQYF
>.|.|TRBV6-2/TRBV6-3|TRBJ2-7
TGTGCCAGCAGTTACGAGGCAGCGACCTACGAGCAGTACTTC
CASSYEAATYEQYF
>.|.|TRBV28|TRBJ2-1
TGTGCCAGCAGTTTATGGGACACTGAGCAGTTCTTC
CASSLWDTEQFF
>.|TRBD2|TRBV9|TRBJ2-1
TGTGCCAGCGGAAGCGGGGGGCTTGATGAGCAGTTCTTC
CASGSGGLDEQFF
>.|TRBD2|TRBV7-9|TRBJ2-5
TGTGCCAGCAGCCAGACTAGCGGGGACCAAGAGACCCAGTACTTC
CASSQTSGDQETQYF
>.|.|TRBV24-1|TRBJ1-3
TGTGCCACCAGTGATCGCCGGGACAATGGAAACACCATATATTTT
CATSDRRDNGNTIYF
>.|.|TRBV7-2|TRBJ2-3
TGTGCCAGCAGCTTGGGTATGGGCGAGGGTACGCAGTATTTT
CASSLGMGEGTQYF
>.|TRBD2|TRBV3-1/TRBV3-2|TRBJ2-1
TGTGCCAGCACCGGGACTAGCGGGAGGGCCATCAATGAGCAGTTCTTC
CASTGTSGRAINEQFF
>.|.|TRBV12-5|TRBJ2-5
TGTGCTAGTGGGTTGGAGCAAGAGACCCAGTACTTC
CASGLEQETQYF
>.|.|TRBV10-3|TRBJ1-1
TGTGCCATCAGTGTTGGGGGTGGTGACACTGAAGCTTTCTTT
CAISVGGGDTEAFF
>once|TRBD1|TRBV19|TRBJ2-5
TGTGCCAGCTCCAGGGGGCAACTGGAGACCCAGTACTTC
CASSRGQLETQYF
>.|TRBD2|TRBV19|TRBJ2-3
TGTGCCAGTAGTATAGACGGGACTATTAGCTCGGTTACGCAGTATTTT
CASSIDGTISSVTQYF
>.|TRBD1|TRBV9|TRBJ2-2
TGTGCCAGCCACCCGGAGACAGGGGAGGTCGGGGAGCTGTTTTTT
CASHPETGEVGELFF
>.|.|TRBV24-1|TRBJ2-6
TGTGCCACCTCCGAGGCCAACTCTGGGGCCAACGTCCTGACTTTC
CATSEANSGANVLTF
>.|.|TRBV7-9|TRBJ2-5
TGTGCCAGCAGCTTCACGGACGGGTTGGAGACCCAGTACTTC
CASSFTDGLETQYF
>.|.|TRBV7-8|TRBJ1-4
TGTGCCAGCAGCTTGGGTACTGAAAAACTGTTTTTT
CASSLGTEKLFF
>.|.|TRBV7-3|TRBJ2-5
TGTGCCAGCAGCACAGGGTCCCAAGAGACCCAGTACTTC
CASSTGSQETQYF
>.|TRBD2|TRBV15|TRBJ2-3
TGTGCCACCAGCAGGGTCGGCGGGGGAGATACGCAGTATTTT
CATSRVGGGDTQYF
>.|.|TRBV28|TRBJ1-2
TGTGCCAGCAGTTCTCAGGGCCCCGGGGGCTACACCTTC
CASSSQGPGGYTF